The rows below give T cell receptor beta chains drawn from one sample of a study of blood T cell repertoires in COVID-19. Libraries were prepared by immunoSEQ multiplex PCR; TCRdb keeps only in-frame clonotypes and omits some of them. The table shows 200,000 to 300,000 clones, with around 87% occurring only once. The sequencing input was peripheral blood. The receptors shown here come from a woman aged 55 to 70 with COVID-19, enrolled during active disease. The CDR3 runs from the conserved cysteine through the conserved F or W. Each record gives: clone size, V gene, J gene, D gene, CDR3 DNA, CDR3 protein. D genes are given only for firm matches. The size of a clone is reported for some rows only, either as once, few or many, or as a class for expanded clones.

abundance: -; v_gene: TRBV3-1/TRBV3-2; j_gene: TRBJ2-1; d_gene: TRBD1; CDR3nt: TGTGCCAGCAGCCCCGGCGTCGGGACAGCCTACAATGAGCAGTTCTTC; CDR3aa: CASSPGVGTAYNEQFF
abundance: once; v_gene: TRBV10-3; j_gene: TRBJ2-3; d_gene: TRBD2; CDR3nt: TGTGCCATCAGTGACCAAGCGGGAGGGAAAGATACGCAGTATTTT; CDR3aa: CAISDQAGGKDTQYF
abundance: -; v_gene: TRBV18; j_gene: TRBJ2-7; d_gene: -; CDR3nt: TGTGCCAGCTCATCGAGGGAGAGCTCCTACGAGCAGTACTTC; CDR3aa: CASSSRESSYEQYF
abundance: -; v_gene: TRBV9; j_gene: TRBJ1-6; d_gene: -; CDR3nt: TGTGCCAGCAGCGCCCAAGGGGGGGGGCATTCACCCCTCCACTTT; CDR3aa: CASSAQGGGHSPLHF
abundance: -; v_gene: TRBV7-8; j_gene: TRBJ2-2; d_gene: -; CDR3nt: TGTGCCAGCAGCGCGGGACGAGCGAACACCGGGGAGCTGTTTTTT; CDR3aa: CASSAGRANTGELFF
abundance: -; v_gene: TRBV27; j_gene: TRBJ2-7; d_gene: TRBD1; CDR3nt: TGTGCCAGCAGTAGTTGGACAGGGGTGGGCGAGCAGTACTTC; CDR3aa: CASSSWTGVGEQYF
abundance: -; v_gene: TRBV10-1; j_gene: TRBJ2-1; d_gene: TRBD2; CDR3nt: TGCGCCAGCAGTGTGACGACTAGCGGGAGTTTGTTCTTC; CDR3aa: CASSVTTSGSLFF
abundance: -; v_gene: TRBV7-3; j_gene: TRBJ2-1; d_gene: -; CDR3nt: TGTGCCAGCAGCTTAGACTACTCCAATGAGCAGTTCTTC; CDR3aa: CASSLDYSNEQFF
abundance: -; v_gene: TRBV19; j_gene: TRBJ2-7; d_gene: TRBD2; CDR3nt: TGTGCCAGTAGTACGGGACTAGCGGTATACGAGCAGTACTTC; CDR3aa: CASSTGLAVYEQYF
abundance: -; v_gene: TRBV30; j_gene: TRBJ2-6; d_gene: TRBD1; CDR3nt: TGTGCCTGGATTCTCGGACAGGGACTCTCTGGGGCCAACGTCCTGACTTTC; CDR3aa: CAWILGQGLSGANVLTF
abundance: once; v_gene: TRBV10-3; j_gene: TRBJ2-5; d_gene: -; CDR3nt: TGTGCCATCAGTGAGTCGACGGGGTCCTCTGTTAGGGAGACCCAGTACTTC; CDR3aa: CAISESTGSSVRETQYF
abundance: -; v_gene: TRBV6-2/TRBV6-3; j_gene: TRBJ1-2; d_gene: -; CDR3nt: TGTGCCAGCAGTTCAACAGCAAACTATGGCTACACCTTC; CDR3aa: CASSSTANYGYTF
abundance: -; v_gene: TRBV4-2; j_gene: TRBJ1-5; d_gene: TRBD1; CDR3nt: TGTGCCAGCAGCCAAGATCTGACAGGGAGTCAGCCCCAGCATTTT; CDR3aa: CASSQDLTGSQPQHF
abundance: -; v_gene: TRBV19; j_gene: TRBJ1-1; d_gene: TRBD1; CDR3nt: TGTGCCAGTAGAGGACAGGGGGCCTCTGAAGCTTTCTTT; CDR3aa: CASRGQGASEAFF
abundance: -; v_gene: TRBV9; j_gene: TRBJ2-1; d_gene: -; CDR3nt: TGTGCCAGCAGCCCGCAGGCGCCCGATTGGAATGAGCAGTTCTTC; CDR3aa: CASSPQAPDWNEQFF
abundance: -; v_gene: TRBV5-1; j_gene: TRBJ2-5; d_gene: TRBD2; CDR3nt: TGCGCCAGCAGCCCCGGGGGGAGCGAAGAGACCCAGTACTTC; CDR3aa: CASSPGGSEETQYF
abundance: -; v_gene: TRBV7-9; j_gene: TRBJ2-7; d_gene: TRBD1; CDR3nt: TGTGCCAGCAGCTCACCGGACAGGAAATCCTACGAGCAGTACTTC; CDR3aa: CASSSPDRKSYEQYF
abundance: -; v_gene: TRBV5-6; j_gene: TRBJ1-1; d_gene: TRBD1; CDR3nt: TGTGCCAGCAGCACCAAGGGGGCGGGGCACACTGAAGCTTTCTTT; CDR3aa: CASSTKGAGHTEAFF
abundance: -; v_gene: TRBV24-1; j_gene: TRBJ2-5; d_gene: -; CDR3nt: TGTGCCACCAGTGATTGGGGGGGACAGGCGTCTGGAGAGACCCAGTACTTC; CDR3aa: CATSDWGGQASGETQYF
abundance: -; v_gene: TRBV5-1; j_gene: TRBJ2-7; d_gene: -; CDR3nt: TGCGCCAGCAGCTTGGACTGGACTGCTAACTACGAGCAGTACTTC; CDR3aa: CASSLDWTANYEQYF
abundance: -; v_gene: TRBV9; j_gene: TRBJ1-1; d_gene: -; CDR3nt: TGTGCCAGCAGCGCCCTCGGTGGGGAGGGCACTGAAGCTTTCTTT; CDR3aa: CASSALGGEGTEAFF
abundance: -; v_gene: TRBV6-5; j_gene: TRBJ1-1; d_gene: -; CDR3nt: TGTGCCAGCAGTACAGACCTGAACACTGAAGCTTTCTTT; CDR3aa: CASSTDLNTEAFF
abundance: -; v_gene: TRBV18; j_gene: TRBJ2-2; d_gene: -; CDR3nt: TGTGCCAGCTCACAATCGCGGGCCGGGGAGCTGTTTTTT; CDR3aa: CASSQSRAGELFF
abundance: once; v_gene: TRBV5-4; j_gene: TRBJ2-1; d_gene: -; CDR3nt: TGTGCCAGCAGCGCCGGACTACCCAGCTCCTACAATGAGCAGTTCTTC; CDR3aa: CASSAGLPSSYNEQFF
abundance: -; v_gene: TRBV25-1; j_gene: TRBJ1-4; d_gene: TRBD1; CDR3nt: TGTGCCAGCAGTGAATCGGTTAGGGGGCGAAGTGAAAAACTGTTTTTT; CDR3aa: CASSESVRGRSEKLFF
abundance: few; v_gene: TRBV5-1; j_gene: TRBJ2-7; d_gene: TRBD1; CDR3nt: TGCGCCAGCAGCCCCGAGACAGGGGCAACCTACGAGCAGTACTTC; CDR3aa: CASSPETGATYEQYF
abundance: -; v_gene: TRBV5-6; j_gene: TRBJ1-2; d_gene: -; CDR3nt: TGTGCCAGCAGCCTGGGTTTCAGGTTCTATGGCTACACCTTC; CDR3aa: CASSLGFRFYGYTF
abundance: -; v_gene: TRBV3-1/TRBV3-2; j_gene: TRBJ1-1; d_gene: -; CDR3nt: TGTGCCAGCAGCAGGGGATCTAACACTGAAGCTTTCTTT; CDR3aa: CASSRGSNTEAFF
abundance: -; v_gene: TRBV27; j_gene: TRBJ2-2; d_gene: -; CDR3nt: TGTGCCAGCAGTTTTGGGCGGGCCCCGAACACCGGGGAGCTGTTTTTT; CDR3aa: CASSFGRAPNTGELFF
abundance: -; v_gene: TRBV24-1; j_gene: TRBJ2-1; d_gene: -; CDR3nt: TGTGCCACCAGTCCTATGGGCTACGAGCAGTTCTTC; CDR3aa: CATSPMGYEQFF
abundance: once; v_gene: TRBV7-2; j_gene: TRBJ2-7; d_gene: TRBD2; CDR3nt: TGTGCCAGCAGCTTGGACGGGAGGTCCAACGAGCAGTACTTC; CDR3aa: CASSLDGRSNEQYF
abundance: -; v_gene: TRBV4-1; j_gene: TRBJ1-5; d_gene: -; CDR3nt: TGCGCCAGCAGCCGGGTTCCCTCCGGGAGGAATCAGCCCCAGCATTTT; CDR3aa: CASSRVPSGRNQPQHF
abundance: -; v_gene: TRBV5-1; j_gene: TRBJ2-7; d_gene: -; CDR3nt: TGCGCCAGCAGCTTGGGTCAGCGATACTACGAGCAGTACTTC; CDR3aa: CASSLGQRYYEQYF
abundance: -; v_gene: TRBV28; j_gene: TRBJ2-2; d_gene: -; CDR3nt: TGTGCCAGCAGATCACCGGGACTGCCCACCGGGGAGCTGTTTTTT; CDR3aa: CASRSPGLPTGELFF
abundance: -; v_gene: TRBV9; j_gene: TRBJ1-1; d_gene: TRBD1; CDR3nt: TGTGCCAGCAGCGTCGAACAGGGGGCAGTTCGAGCTTTCTTT; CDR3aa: CASSVEQGAVRAFF
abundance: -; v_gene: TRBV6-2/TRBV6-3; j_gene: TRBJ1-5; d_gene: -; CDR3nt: TGTGCCAGCAGTTGGACGATCAGGGGCAATCAGCCCCAGCATTTT; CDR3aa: CASSWTIRGNQPQHF
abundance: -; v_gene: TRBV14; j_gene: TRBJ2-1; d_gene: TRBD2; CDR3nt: TGTGCCAGCAGCCCCCTTGAGGGACTAGCAGCCCTCACCGAGCAGTTCTTC; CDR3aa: CASSPLEGLAALTEQFF
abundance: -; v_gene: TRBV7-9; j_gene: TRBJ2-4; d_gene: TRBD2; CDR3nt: TGTGCCAGCAGCTTTGGGCTAGCGGTAAACATTCAGTACTTC; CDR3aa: CASSFGLAVNIQYF
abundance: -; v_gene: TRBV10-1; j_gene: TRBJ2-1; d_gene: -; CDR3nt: TGCGCCAGCAGTAGCGGGTCGTCAAATGAGCAGTTCTTC; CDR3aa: CASSSGSSNEQFF
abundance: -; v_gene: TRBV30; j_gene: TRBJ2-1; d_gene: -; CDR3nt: TGTGCCTGGAGTTCACTAGGTTCCTACAATGAGCAGTTCTTC; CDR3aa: CAWSSLGSYNEQFF
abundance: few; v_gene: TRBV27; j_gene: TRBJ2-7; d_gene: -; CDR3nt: TGTGCCAGCCGGACCGGGACTTCGCCCAGCGAGCAGTACTTC; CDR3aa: CASRTGTSPSEQYF
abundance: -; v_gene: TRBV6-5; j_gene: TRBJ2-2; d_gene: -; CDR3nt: TGTGCCAGCAGTTCAGGGGTCTCCGGGGAGCTGTTTTTT; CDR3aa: CASSSGVSGELFF
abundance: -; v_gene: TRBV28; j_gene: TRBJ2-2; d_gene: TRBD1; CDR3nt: TGTGCCAGCACAACCGGACAGGGGGGGGCCGGGGAGCTGTTTTTT; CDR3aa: CASTTGQGGAGELFF
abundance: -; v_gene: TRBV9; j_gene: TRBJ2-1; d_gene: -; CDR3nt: TGTGCCAGCAGCGAGAGGCTAGCGTGGTCCTACAATGAGCAGTTCTTC; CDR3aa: CASSERLAWSYNEQFF
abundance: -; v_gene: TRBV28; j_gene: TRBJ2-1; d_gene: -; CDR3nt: TGTGCCAGCAGTCTTGGTCCCCCGGTGCCTGAGCAGTTCTTC; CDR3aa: CASSLGPPVPEQFF
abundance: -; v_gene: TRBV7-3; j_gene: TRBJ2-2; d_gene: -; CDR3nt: TGTGCCAGCAGCTTAGTGGGAGGGAACACCGGGGAGCTGTTTTTT; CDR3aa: CASSLVGGNTGELFF
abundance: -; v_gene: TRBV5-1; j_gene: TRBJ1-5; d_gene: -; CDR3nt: TGCGCCAGCAGCTTAGGACAGCCGAATCAGCCCCAGCATTTT; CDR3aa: CASSLGQPNQPQHF
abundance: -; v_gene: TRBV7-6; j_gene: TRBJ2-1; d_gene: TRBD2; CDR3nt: TGTGCCAGCAGCACGGGACTAGCGGACTACAATGAGCAGTTCTTC; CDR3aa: CASSTGLADYNEQFF
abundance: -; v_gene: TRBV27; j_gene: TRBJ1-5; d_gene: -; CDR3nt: TGTGCCAGCAGTTTAAGCGGAGTACCGGATCAGCCCCAGCATTTT; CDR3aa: CASSLSGVPDQPQHF